This T cell receptor beta chain was sequenced during a study of OX40 agonist ivuxolimab in advanced cancers. Study background: From roughly 20 to 85 years was the age range, with a mean of roughly 59 years, and nearly 85% were male.

Autoimmune disease history or systemic immunosuppression disqualified patients. CDR1 and CDR2 (germline): MDHEN, SYDVKM. J was trimmed by 9 bases and V by 6 bases; bases with no gene match: 6. The CDR3 covers 15 residues. Some clones are missing from TCRdb's copy, which holds only in-frame ones; the method was immunoSEQ multiplex PCR. Among just under 65,000 clones listed, approximately 84% were seen once. Concerning this clone itself: Its antigen is not identified.

Notes on the study in general: The CD4+ and CD8+ T cells in the blood had expanded clonally by week 6 at 0.1 to 3.0 mg/kg. In general, CD8+ T cells held more expanded clones than CD4+ did, on average.

The chain carries TRBV28 and TRBJ2-4, with 15 nucleotides matching TRBD2. This specimen was CD4+ or CD8+ T cells sorted from blood, taken in a trial of the OX40 agonist ivuxolimab. The origin of this receptor is an adult with an advanced solid tumor such as melanoma, head and neck, liver or kidney cancer. CDR3 loop: CASRWTSGRVGIQYF. The DNA of the CDR3 is TGTGCCAGCAGGTGGACTAGCGGGAGGGTCGGCATTCAGTACTTC.